Listed here is a single T cell receptor beta chain. Its antigen is as yet unknown. Sample time point: newly diagnosed GD, antithyroid drugs for less than 3 months. RNA isolated from PBMCs was used to make the TCR library. The patients were enrolled through endocrinology in Xi'an, China. This sample was taken from a study of regulatory T cells in long-lasting Graves disease. Study-wide results and caveats: Compared with new cases, persistent Graves' patients showed reduced TCR diversity. More public clonotypes were shared by persistent patients (approximately 3,000) than by new patients (about 1,000).

The TCR beta library used iRepertoire HTBI primers with Arm-PCR amplification of CDR3. TCRdb re-analysed the multiplex PCR reads in MiXCR, keeping a single row per CDR3 protein. There are about 370,000 distinct CDR3 sequences in the sample; about a sixth occur only once, and 20% to 25% lies in the top ten. Germline CDR1 MGHDK, CDR2 SYGVNS. The germline V and J ends were trimmed by 4 bases and 9 bases, with 9 bases remaining between them. CDR3 size: 11 residues. Sequencing used peripheral blood mononuclear cells (PBMCs), obtained at new diagnosis, from a patient treated with antithyroid drugs. This sequence originates from a female donor with Graves disease. The chain carries TRBV25-1 and TRBJ1-2; a weak D match, TRBD1 (5 bases). The CDR3 bases are TGTGCCAGCAGTGGAGGGACCAGCTACACCTTC. It yields the protein CASSGGTSYTF.